A selection of T cell receptor beta chains follows, all from one sample in a study of cytomegalovirus exposure and HLA in healthy donors. Using immunoSEQ multiplex PCR, the repertoire was profiled, and TCRdb retains in-frame clones only, with some absent. The data show about 120,000 clones, around 86% seen once. Source material: PBMCs. These receptors were obtained from a woman aged 18 to 35 in good health and CMV-seronegative. Both conserved end residues are part of each CDR3. The D gene is left open where the match is weak. For some rows the clone size is stated as once, few or many, or as a class when expanded; others skip it.

j_call v_call clone_size d_call cdr3_aa
TRBJ2-1 TRBV7-2 - - CASSLEAAGNEQFF
TRBJ1-5 TRBV5-1 - - CASSLVPSIDQPQHF
TRBJ2-7 TRBV6-5 - TRBD1 CASIQTGGTYEQYF
TRBJ2-7 TRBV4-1 - TRBD2 CASSPGGAYEQYF
TRBJ2-2 TRBV18 few - CASSAGAVTGELFF
TRBJ2-1 TRBV13 - - CASSLAENNEQFF
TRBJ1-2 TRBV5-1 - - CASSIEMGFNYGYTF
TRBJ2-3 TRBV11-1 - - CASSLDHSQGPDTQYF
TRBJ2-1 TRBV9 - - CASSIGPGGFHEQFF
TRBJ2-3 TRBV15 - TRBD2 CATSSLAGGGDTQYF
TRBJ2-1 TRBV4-1 - TRBD2 CASSQGATSGRSNEQFF
TRBJ1-2 TRBV16 - TRBD1 CASSRDRADYGYTF
TRBJ2-3 TRBV11-3 - TRBD1 CASSSGTGGGTQYF
TRBJ1-2 TRBV19 - TRBD1 CASRKGQEDTPDGYTF
TRBJ1-2 TRBV7-9 few TRBD1 CASSDRGDNYGYTF
TRBJ1-2 TRBV19 - - CASAWGEGYGYTF
TRBJ2-3 TRBV5-4 few TRBD1 CASSPTGSFGTDTQYF
TRBJ2-1 TRBV18 - - CASSPLREEMFF
TRBJ2-7 TRBV19 - - CASSPSVGLKQQYF
TRBJ1-1 TRBV5-1 - TRBD1 CASSRDRGTRLTEAFF
TRBJ2-7 TRBV7-8 - TRBD1 CASSRSPGQGAEEQYF
TRBJ2-3 TRBV6-1 - TRBD2 CASSELGGSLGDTQYF
TRBJ1-2 TRBV18 - TRBD1 CASSPGQGRYVVGYTF
TRBJ2-1 TRBV5-1 - TRBD2 CASSLTSGRALNEQFF
TRBJ2-2 TRBV7-9 - - CASSLEGGDTGELFF
TRBJ1-4 TRBV29-1 - - CSGGNRDREKLFF
TRBJ2-7 TRBV11-2 few - CASSYGYEQYF
TRBJ2-3 TRBV11-3 - TRBD2 CASSLAGTSGTDTQYF
TRBJ2-7 TRBV28 - - CASSLLGALVQYF
TRBJ1-2 TRBV6-4 once TRBD1 CASSPTGSNYGYTF
TRBJ2-5 TRBV6-1 - TRBD2 CASRREGRLETQYF
TRBJ2-7 TRBV2 - TRBD2 CASSETSGSVYEQYF
TRBJ1-5 TRBV28 - - CASRSLDRSHNQPQHF
TRBJ1-1 TRBV5-6 - TRBD1 CASSLMTGGTEAFF
TRBJ2-5 TRBV5-4 - TRBD2 CASSPGRGFQETQYF
TRBJ1-2 TRBV29-1 - TRBD1 CSGGDRGGGYTF
TRBJ2-3 TRBV7-2 - TRBD2 CASSLIAGEYTQYF
TRBJ1-4 TRBV6-1 - TRBD1 CASSAGTGVGISDEKLFF
TRBJ2-3 TRBV5-1 - TRBD2 CASSLRLAGVVHTDTQYF
TRBJ2-1 TRBV5-1 - - CASSLASSPYNEQFF
TRBJ1-2 TRBV11-2 once - CASSFTSDIRGVGYTF
TRBJ1-2 TRBV27 few - CASSDSMRGYTF
TRBJ1-3 TRBV6-5 - TRBD1 CASRDRSGAGNTIYF
TRBJ2-7 TRBV7-2 - TRBD2 CASSSLAGGSAEQYF
TRBJ2-4 TRBV10-3 - - CAISSGSAKNIQYF
TRBJ2-5 TRBV10-1 - TRBD2 CASNRLAVEGETQYF
TRBJ1-2 TRBV2 - TRBD1 CASSSGLGQGNYGYTF
TRBJ2-3 TRBV9 - TRBD1 CASSDRQGPPDTQYF
TRBJ1-3 TRBV7-8 - - CASSRAGNTIYF
TRBJ1-5 TRBV28 once - CASSGRGHGSRGPQHF
TRBJ2-7 TRBV18 - TRBD2 CASSRLAGAYEQYF